This T cell receptor (beta chain) was recovered during a study of blood T cells in healthy people across ages (dated by TCRdb to the mid-2010s). The study in broad terms: Template switching captured roughly one uniquely barcoded TCR beta cDNA molecule per two T cells in model experiments. To track age-related changes in TCR beta repertoire diversity, the study relied on deep sequencing normalized with unique cDNA molecular identifiers. Four age groups were formed from the donors: young (average about 15 years), middle-aged (approximately 41), aged (around 68) and long-lived (82). To avoid experimental bias, donors of different ages were randomly spread across the sequencing lanes. Using the same blood draw, the study looked at two additional independent replicas of 1 million unique cDNA reads for two donors, one aged 18 to 29 and the other aged 80 or older. The investigation overall reported the following: Observed TCR beta diversity correlated strongly with the percentage of naive T cells measured by flow cytometry. Total diversity estimates from one million sequenced T cells were considered lower bounds and underestimates. Because profiling used bulk unsorted PBMCs, naive and antigen-experienced compartments could not be compared conclusively. Observed TCR beta diversity per million T cells fell roughly linearly with age, and a significant reduction was already apparent by age about 38. Compared with the aged group, more naive CD4+ T cells, fewer expanded clones and increased TCR diversity were shown by the long-lived group, suggesting age selection. Because the CMV infection status of the donors was unknown, age-related changes in expanded clonotypes may potentially have been confounded.

This clonotype turned up a few times. Its antigen is unknown. No clone much larger than this one lies a single base away; base qualities are absent. Donors were approximately 42 systemically healthy Caucasian individuals from Russia aged roughly 6 to 95 years. Around 10 milliliters of peripheral blood were collected from each donor into EDTA-treated Vacutainer tubes. Ficoll-Paque density-gradient centrifugation was used to isolate PBMCs, with at least 6.5 million per sample. Total RNA, at least 5.5 micrograms per sample, was extracted from PBMCs with Trizol reagent. For every donor, flow cytometry on a PBMC aliquot measured the percentage of naive CD45RAhigh/CD27high T cells. Libraries were built with 5' RACE. TCRdb names Illumina HiSeq 2500 as the instrument used. A second roughly 7 to 11 cycle PCR used a sample-barcoded 5' primer and a J-beta primer mix. A template-switch 5' adaptor carrying 12 random nucleotides introduced a unique molecular identifier onto each TCR beta cDNA molecule. Each sample yielded at least 2.5 million CDR3-containing paired-end reads. All of the RNA was converted into first-strand cDNA using the Mint cDNA synthesis kit, with a TRBC-specific oligonucleotide serving as the primer. All cDNA was treated with uracil-DNA glycosylase and then went through a first 18-cycle PCR with the universal primers M1SS and BC2_uni_R. In the source study's methods: Normalization of each sample was performed by random selection of 1 million high-quality reads, each carrying a distinct molecular identifier. Instead of being binned into consensus sequences, reads that shared molecular identifiers were thrown out. MiTCR, run with a Q25 quality threshold and the strictest error-elimination algorithm, handled CDR3 identification, clonotype clustering and error correction. A nonparametric unseen species model with Euler transformation was used to estimate lower-bound total TCR beta diversity. TCRdb trimmed the raw reads at Q25, called clones with MiXCR and kept productive beta chains. Identical CDR3 protein sequences are pooled into one entry, listed with their most common genes and DNA. None of the V and J calls come from the authors' own analysis; TCRdb made them. This sample gives 1.5 million to 2 million distinct CDR3 sequences in total; less than 50% of them show up just once. The ten top clones hold 2% to 2.5% of the sample.

Looking up the germline V gene yields CDR1 SGHTA and CDR2 FQGNSA. The CDR3 has 17 amino acids, counting the end cysteine and phenylalanine. Only CDR3 DNA remains: 51 bases, in frame from the first base. The chain employs TRBV7-2 and TRBJ2-5; the D gene assignment is perhaps TRBD1 or TRBD2, with each matching 5 bases. TRBJ2-7 matches the DNA end more closely, so the J call is doubtful. The sequenced sample was blood. This TCR came from a woman aged 40 to 50 in good health. The base sequence is TGTGCCAGCAGCTTAGTGGGGCAGGGAGCTCAAACCTACGAGCAGTACTTC. Its protein reads: CASSLVGQGAQTYEQYF.